The 7 T cell receptor beta chains below were found in one sample sequenced in a study of T cells in Graves' hyperthyroidism and ophthalmopathy. Amplification yielded TCR beta CDR3 regions, with RNA transcripts as the source. HTBI primers drove first-round RT-PCR of the TCR CDR3. Via MiXCR, TCRdb re-called the multiplex PCR reads, giving one row per CDR3 protein. The data show 600,000 to 700,000 distinct CDR3 sequences, about 45% seen once. Sequenced: peripheral blood or thyroid tissue (not recorded which). The receptors were sampled from an adult man with Graves' disease, either hyperthyroidism or ophthalmopathy (not recorded which).

Points on this clonotype: One end of the junction varies from germline; a read error may be responsible. J is TRBJ2-5 and V is TRBV7-6, with TRBD2 matching 8 bases. CDR3 length: 15 amino acids. The germline CDR1 and CDR2 sequences are SGHVS and FNYEAQ. CDR3 coding DNA: TGTGCCAGCAGCTTAAATAGCGGGACCCAAGGGACCCAGTACTTC. Its translation is CASSLNSGTQGTQYF.

As regards this clonotype: Being one base from a much bigger clone, this may be a read error. V usage is TRBV11-1 and J usage is TRBJ2-5; D may be TRBD1 (6 bases). Trimming left V 0 bases short and J 1 base short, with 9 bases between. The germline V gene has CDR1 SGHAT and CDR2 FQDESV (reference sequence). The CDR3 is 15 amino acids. CDR3 bases: TGTGCCAGCAGCTTAGCCGCCAGGGGCCAAGAGACCCAGTACTTC. It specifies CASSLAARGQETQYF.

The genes are TRBV9 and TRBJ2-6, with D unclear. The V and J ends lost 4 bases and 18 bases respectively, with 8 bases between them. The CDR3 length is 9 residues. Looked up from germline, CDR1 is SGDLS and CDR2 is YYNGEE. The CDR3 DNA is TGTGCCAGCAGCTTACTACGGACTTTC. Its translation: CASSLLRTF.

The CDR3 region is CASRKGSEYF. The CDR3 coding sequence is TGTGCCAGTAGAAAAGGGTCCGAGTACTTC. This chain joins TRBV19 and TRBJ2-5; the D is unclear. Germline CDR1 LNHDA, CDR2 SQIVND (reference sequence). V lost 6 bases to trimming and J lost 12 bases, with 11 bases between them. CDR3 length: 10 amino acids.

About this clonotype itself: At one boundary the junction diverges from the germline segment, which might be a read error. The CDR3 bases are TGCGCCAGCAGTGATTCGACTAGCTCCTCCGAGCAGTACTTC. Its protein is CASSDSTSSSEQYF. The chain combines TRBV10-1 with TRBJ2-7; 7 nucleotides line up with TRBD2. Germline V lookup: CDR1 WNHNN, CDR2 SYGVQD (reference sequence). CDR3 length equals 14 residues.

Remarks on this clonotype: At one of its ends the junction is not consistent with the germline gene, which may arise from a read error. This CDR3 reads CASSLVTGGGGYTF. The DNA of the CDR3 is TGCGCCAGCAGCTTGGTTACAGGGGGCGGTGGCTACACCTTC. The V gene is TRBV5-5, the J gene TRBJ1-2; 9 nucleotides match TRBD1. Germline CDR1 reads SGHKS; CDR2 reads YYEKEE (reference sequence). There are 14 residues in the CDR3.

This chain uses TRBV2 with TRBJ2-7; 14 bases fit TRBD2. The CDR3 is made up of 19 amino acids. After removal of 6 bases from V and 4 bases from J, the junction contained 17 bases not matched to a gene. Per germline, CDR1 SNHLY and CDR2 FYNNEI. CDR3 nucleotides: TGTGCCAGCAGCTTACCAGCCGCCGGGACTAGCGGGAGCATGTACGAGCAGTACTTC. Protein: CASSLPAAGTSGSMYEQYF.